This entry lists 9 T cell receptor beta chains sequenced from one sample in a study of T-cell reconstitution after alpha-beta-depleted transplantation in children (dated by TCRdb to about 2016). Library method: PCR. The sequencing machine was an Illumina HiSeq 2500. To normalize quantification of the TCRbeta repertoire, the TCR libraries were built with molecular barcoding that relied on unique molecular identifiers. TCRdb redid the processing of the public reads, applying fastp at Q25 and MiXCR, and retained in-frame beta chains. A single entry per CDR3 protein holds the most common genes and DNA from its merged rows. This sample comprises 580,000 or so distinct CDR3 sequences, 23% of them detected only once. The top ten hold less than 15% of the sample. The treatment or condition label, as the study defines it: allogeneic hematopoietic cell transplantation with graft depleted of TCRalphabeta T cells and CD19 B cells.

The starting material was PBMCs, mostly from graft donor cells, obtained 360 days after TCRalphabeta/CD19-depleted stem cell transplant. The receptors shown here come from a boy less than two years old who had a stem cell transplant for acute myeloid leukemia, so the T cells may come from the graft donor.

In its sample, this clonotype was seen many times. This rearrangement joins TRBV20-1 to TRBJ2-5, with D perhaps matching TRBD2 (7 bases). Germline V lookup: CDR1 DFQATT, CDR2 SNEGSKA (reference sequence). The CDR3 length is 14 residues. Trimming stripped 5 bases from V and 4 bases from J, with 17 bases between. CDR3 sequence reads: CSAREWGGRETQYF. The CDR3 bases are TGCAGTGCTCGGGAATGGGGGGGCCGAGAGACCCAGTACTTC.

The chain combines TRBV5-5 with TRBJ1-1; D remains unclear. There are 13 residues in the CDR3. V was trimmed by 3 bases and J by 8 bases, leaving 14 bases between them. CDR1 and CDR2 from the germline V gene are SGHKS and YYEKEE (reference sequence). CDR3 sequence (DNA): TGTGCCAGCAGCTCGGTCGACACACTCGAAGCTTTCTTT. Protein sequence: CASSSVDTLEAFF.

The CDR3 region is CASSLTPGLKGKETQYF. DNA for the CDR3: TGTGCCAGCAGTTTGACCCCGGGTCTCAAGGGAAAAGAGACCCAGTACTTC. The genes are TRBV12-3 or TRBV12-4 and TRBJ2-5; D is unresolved. Trimming left V 3 bases short and J 3 bases short, with 20 bases between. The CDR3 covers 17 residues.

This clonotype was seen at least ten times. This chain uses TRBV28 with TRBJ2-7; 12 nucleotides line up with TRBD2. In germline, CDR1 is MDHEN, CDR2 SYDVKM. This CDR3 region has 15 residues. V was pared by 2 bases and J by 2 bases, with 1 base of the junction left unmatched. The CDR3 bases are TGTGCCAGCAGTTTAACTAGCGGGGGGACCTACGAGCAGTACGTC. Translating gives CASSLTSGGTYEQYV.

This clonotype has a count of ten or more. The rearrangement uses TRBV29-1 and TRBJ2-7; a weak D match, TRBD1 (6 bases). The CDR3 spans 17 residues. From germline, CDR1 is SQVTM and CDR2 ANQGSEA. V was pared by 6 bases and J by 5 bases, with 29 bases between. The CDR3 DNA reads TGCAGCGTCTCAGGAAACCGTCTCAGGGGTTGGAGGAACGAGCAGTACTTC. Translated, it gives CSVSGNRLRGWRNEQYF.

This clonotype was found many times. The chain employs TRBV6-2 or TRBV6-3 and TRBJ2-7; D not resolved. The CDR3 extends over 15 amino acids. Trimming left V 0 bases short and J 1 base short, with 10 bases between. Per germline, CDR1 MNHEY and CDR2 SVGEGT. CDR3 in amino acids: CASSYSPQESYEQYF. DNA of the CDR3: TGTGCCAGCAGTTACTCCCCCCAGGAATCCTACGAGCAGTACTTC.

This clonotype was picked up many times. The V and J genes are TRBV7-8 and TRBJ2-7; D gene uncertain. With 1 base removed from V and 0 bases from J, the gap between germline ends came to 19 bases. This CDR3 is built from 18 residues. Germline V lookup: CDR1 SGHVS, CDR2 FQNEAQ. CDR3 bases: TGTGCCAGCAGCTTAGAATTGCTAAGGGTTAAGGGCTCCTACGAGCAGTACGTC. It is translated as CASSLELLRVKGSYEQYV.

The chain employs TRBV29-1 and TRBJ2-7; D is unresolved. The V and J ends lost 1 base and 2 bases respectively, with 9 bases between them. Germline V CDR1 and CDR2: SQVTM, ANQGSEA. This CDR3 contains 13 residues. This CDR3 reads CSVEVVDPYEQYF. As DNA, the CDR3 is TGCAGCGTTGAAGTCGTGGATCCCTACGAGCAGTACTTC.

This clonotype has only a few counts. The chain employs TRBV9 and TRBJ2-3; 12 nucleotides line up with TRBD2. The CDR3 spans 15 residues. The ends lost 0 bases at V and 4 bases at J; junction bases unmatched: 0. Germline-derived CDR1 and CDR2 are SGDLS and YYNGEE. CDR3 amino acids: CASSVGTSGADTQYF. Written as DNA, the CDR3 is TGTGCCAGCAGCGTAGGGACTAGCGGGGCAGATACGCAGTATTTT. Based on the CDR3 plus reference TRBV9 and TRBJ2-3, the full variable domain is DSGVTQTPKHLITATGQRVTLRCSPRSGDLSVYWYQQSLDQGLQFLIQYYNGEERAKGNILERFSAQQFPDLHSELNLSSLELGDSALYFCASSVGTSGADTQYFGPGTRLTVL.